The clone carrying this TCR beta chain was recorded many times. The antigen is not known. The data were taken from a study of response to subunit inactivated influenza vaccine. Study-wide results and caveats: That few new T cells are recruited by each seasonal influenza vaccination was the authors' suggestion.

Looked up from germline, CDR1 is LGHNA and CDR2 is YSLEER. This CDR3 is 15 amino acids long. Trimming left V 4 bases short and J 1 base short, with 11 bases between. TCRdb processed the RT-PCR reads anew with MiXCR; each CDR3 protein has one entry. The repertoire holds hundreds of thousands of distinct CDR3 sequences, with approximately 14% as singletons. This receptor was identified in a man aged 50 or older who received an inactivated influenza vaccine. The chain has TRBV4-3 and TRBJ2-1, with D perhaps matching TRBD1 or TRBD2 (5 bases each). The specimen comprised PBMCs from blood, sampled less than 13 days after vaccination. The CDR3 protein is CASSLGTGSYNEQFF. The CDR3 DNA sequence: TGCGCCAGCAGCCTCGGGACGGGATCCTACAATGAGCAGTTCTTC.